The 24 T cell receptor beta chains below were found in one sample sequenced in a study of T cells after yellow fever vaccination. TCRdb redid the calling of the 5' RACE reads with MiXCR, one entry per CDR3 protein. The table lists tens of thousands of distinct CDR3 sequences, approximately 6.9% of them singletons. Sequenced here: CD8+ T cells sorted from PBMCs, sampled 5 days after the first yellow fever vaccination. These receptors originate from a man aged 18-30 years who received the YFV17D yellow fever vaccine.

This clonotype was found many times. This rearrangement joins TRBV2 to TRBJ1-1; 7 positions match TRBD1. CDR3 size: 10 residues. J was trimmed by 12 bases and V by 8 bases; bases with no gene match: 6. CDR1 is SNHLY, CDR2 FYNNEI, per germline. The CDR3 region is CASLQGPPFF. The CDR3 coding sequence is TGTGCCAGCTTACAGGGGCCGCCTTTCTTT.

The chain uses TRBV6-2 or TRBV6-3 and TRBJ2-1; D might be TRBD1 (6 bases). CDR1 is MNHEY and CDR2 is SVGEGT in the germline V gene. This CDR3 is 16 amino acids long. V dropped 2 bases and J dropped 5 bases, with 16 bases sitting between them. DNA of the CDR3: TGTGCCAGCAGTTACAGTGTAGGGACAATTAACAATGAGCAGTTCTTC. Protein: CASSYSVGTINNEQFF.

The sample holds many counts of this clonotype. J is TRBJ1-2 and V is TRBV10-3; D gene ambiguous. The CDR3 contains 12 residues. CDR1 ENHRY and CDR2 SYGVKD come from the germline V gene. V lost 3 bases and J 7 bases, leaving 9 bases between the germline ends. The CDR3 sequence is CAISDEGSGYTF. The CDR3 nucleotides are TGTGCCATCAGTGACGAAGGGTCTGGCTACACCTTC.

Remarks on this clonotype: This may be a read error: a much more frequent sequence differs by one nucleotide. CDR3 bases: TGTGCCAGCAGCTCAAGGGCGGGTAGCGGGGGTTCCTACAATGAGCAGTTCTTC. Encoded protein: CASSSRAGSGGSYNEQFF. This chain links TRBV7-6 with TRBJ2-1; 9 bases are shared with TRBD2. Germline-derived CDR1 and CDR2 are SGHVS and FNYEAQ. The trim removed 4 bases at V and 1 base at J, leaving 11 bases unmatched. This CDR3 contains 18 residues.

The chain links TRBV7-2 to TRBJ1-5; tentative D call: TRBD1 (5 bases). V lost 2 bases, J lost 0 bases, and 11 bases lay in between. The length of the CDR3 is 16 residues. The germline V gene has CDR1 SGHTA and CDR2 FQGNSA. CDR3 amino acids: CASSLWGDDSNQPQHF. The CDR3 DNA sequence: TGTGCCAGCAGCTTATGGGGGGACGATAGCAATCAGCCCCAGCATTTT.

This clonotype showed up just a few times. The rearrangement links TRBV29-1 to TRBJ1-5; 9 bases align to TRBD1. The CDR3 totals 15 residues. The V gene's germline CDR1 is SQVTM and CDR2 ANQGSEA. V lost 2 bases and J lost 11; bases outside the gene matches: 13. In DNA form, the CDR3 reads TGCAGCGTTGAAACCCCGGGACAGGGTCCTCTGTCCCAGCATTTT. Translating gives CSVETPGQGPLSQHF.

In this sample, this clonotype turned up many times. The chain links TRBV29-1 to TRBJ2-3, with 8 bases identical to TRBD1. The CDR3 is 16 amino acids. Germline V gives CDR1 SQVTM, CDR2 ANQGSEA. V was pared by 0 bases and J by 4 bases, with 9 bases of the junction left unmatched. The CDR3 is CSVEDGGQGTADTQYF. As DNA, the CDR3 is TGCAGCGTTGAAGATGGTGGACAGGGTACGGCAGATACGCAGTATTTT.

There are many counts of this clonotype. The chain recombines TRBV4-1 with TRBJ1-2; 10 nucleotides match TRBD1. Germline trimming cut 2 bases from V and 8 bases from J; bases unmatched to any gene: 14. The CDR3 contains 17 residues. Germline CDR1 reads MGHRA; CDR2 reads YSYEKL. In nucleotides, the CDR3 is TGCGCCAGCAGCCAATCTCCGAGCGGGACAGGGGCTGCGGGCTACACCTTC. This sequence encodes CASSQSPSGTGAAGYTF.

At least ten counts were recorded for this clonotype. The genes are TRBV4-3 and TRBJ2-3; D is possibly TRBD2 (5 bases). Between the trimmed V and J ends, which lost 4 bases and 4 bases, there was a span of 24 bases. This CDR3 contains 18 residues. Germline V gene lookup returns CDR1 LGHNA and CDR2 YSLEER. The CDR3 coding sequence is TGCGCCAGCAGCCCCCGAGGGCGACTCACCTTAGGCGCAGATACGCAGTATTTT. Translation: CASSPRGRLTLGADTQYF.

The chain joins TRBV27 to TRBJ2-3; 16 nucleotides line up with TRBD2. Trimming removed 5 bases from V and 6 bases from J; junction bases left unmatched: 8. The CDR3 contains 17 residues. Germline V lookup: CDR1 MNHEY, CDR2 SMNVEV (reference sequence). The CDR3 nucleotides are TGTGCCAGCAGTGCGGGACTAGCGGGGGGGCTTAGGGATACGCAGTATTTT. Encoded protein: CASSAGLAGGLRDTQYF.

This clonotype came up a few times. The CDR3 nucleotides are TGTGCCAGCAGCCCAGACAGGGCTAACACTGAAGCTTTCTTT. As protein: CASSPDRANTEAFF. V and J are TRBV7-9 and TRBJ1-1; 7 nucleotides agree with TRBD1. In germline, CDR1 is SEHNR, CDR2 FQNEAQ (reference sequence). J gave up 2 bases and V 5 bases, and 5 bases lay outside the gene matches. The CDR3 contains 14 residues.

The J gene is TRBJ2-3, the V gene TRBV4-1; 12 nucleotides match TRBD2. The germline V gene encodes CDR1 MGHRA and CDR2 YSYEKL. With V trimmed by 10 bases and J by 10 bases, 12 bases remained unmatched. CDR3 length equals 14 residues. The CDR3: CATSPASGGAPQYF. CDR3 DNA sequence: TGCGCCACATCCCCGGCTAGCGGGGGGGCCCCGCAGTATTTT.

This clonotype is medium-sized within its sample. The chain carries TRBV6-4 and TRBJ2-2, with D uncertain. CDR1 is MRHNA, CDR2 SNTAGT, per germline. V was cut by 2 bases and J by 3 bases, with 4 bases left in between. The CDR3 contains 13 residues. The CDR3 DNA reads as TGTGCCAGCAGTGACAGGGACACCGGGGAGCTGTTTTTT. Its translation is CASSDRDTGELFF.

The chain combines TRBV20-1 with TRBJ2-7; 11 bases map to TRBD2. CDR3 size: 16 residues. J gave up 0 bases and V 2 bases, and 6 bases lay outside the gene matches. Germline V gene sequence: CDR1 DFQATT, CDR2 SNEGSKA (reference sequence). For the CDR3, the DNA is TGCAGTGCTAGACCTAGACTAGCGGGGAGCTCCTACGAGCAGTACGTC. This translates into CSARPRLAGSSYEQYV.

V is TRBV6-2 or TRBV6-3 and J is TRBJ2-1; the D gene is possibly TRBD1 (6 bases). This CDR3 spans 16 amino acids. The ends were cut back, 6 bases at V and 2 bases at J, with 17 bases in the middle. CDR1 MNHEY and CDR2 SVGEGT come from the germline V gene. The CDR3, as DNA: TGTGCCAGCAGCGAAGACCAGGGGCTTCCCTACAATGAGCAGTTCTTC. Translating gives CASSEDQGLPYNEQFF.

The sample holds a few counts of this clonotype. The chain employs TRBV4-1 and TRBJ1-2, with D maybe TRBD1 (6 bases). This CDR3 contains 14 residues. V was shortened by 4 bases and J by 7 bases, with 16 bases between the two germline ends. The germline gives CDR1 MGHRA, CDR2 YSYEKL. Here the CDR3 DNA reads TGCGCCAGCAGCCCCGTGGGGGCCGTCCGTGGCTACACCTTC. It is translated as CASSPVGAVRGYTF.

This clonotype was counted only a few times. The rearrangement uses TRBV7-9 and TRBJ2-5; 8 nucleotides align to TRBD2. This CDR3 comprises 16 residues. Trimming took 1 base from V and 3 from J; bases not matched to a gene: 7. CDR1 is SEHNR and CDR2 is FQNEAQ in the germline V gene (reference sequence). The CDR3 DNA sequence: TGTGCCAGCAGCTTAGTGGTGGTAGCGGGGAAAGAGACCCAGTACTTC. Its translation is CASSLVVVAGKETQYF.

Only a few counts were recorded for this clonotype. The chain has TRBV5-1 and TRBJ2-1; D is perhaps TRBD1 (6 bases). Trimming shortened V by 2 bases and J by 0 bases, and 12 bases separated the two germline ends. This CDR3 contains 16 residues. Germline-derived CDR1 and CDR2 are SGHRS and YFSETQ. DNA of the CDR3: TGCGCCAGCAGCTTTTTGGGGGCGGACTCCTACAATGAGCAGTTCTTC. This codes for CASSFLGADSYNEQFF.

This clonotype was counted many times. The chain has TRBV9 and TRBJ2-5; 7 bases line up with TRBD2. The CDR3 length is 16 residues. Per germline, CDR1 SGDLS and CDR2 YYNGEE. Unmatched junction bases numbered 8, after V lost 3 bases and J lost 0 bases. As DNA, the CDR3 is TGTGCCAGCAGCGCCGAGGGACTACCAAACCAAGAGACCCAGTACTTC. Translating gives CASSAEGLPNQETQYF.

This clonotype occurred many times. The chain recombines TRBV10-3 with TRBJ1-2, with 7 bases aligning to TRBD1. Germline CDR1 and CDR2: ENHRY and SYGVKD. The CDR3 covers 13 residues. With V trimmed by 7 bases and J by 4 bases, 6 bases remained unmatched. For the CDR3, the DNA is TGTGCCATCACCCCAGGGGGGGTCTATGGCTACACCTTC. Translating it yields CAITPGGVYGYTF.

This clonotype has more than one count but fewer than ten. V is TRBV19 and J is TRBJ1-5; 12 bases are a match to TRBD1. Germline V CDR1 and CDR2: LNHDA, SQIVND (reference sequence). The junction had 5 bases not matched to a gene; V was cut back by 4 bases and J by 7 bases. The CDR3 contains 15 residues. The CDR3 here is CASSTGTGGGQPQHF. The CDR3 region has the DNA TGTGCCAGTAGTACCGGGACAGGGGGCGGACAGCCCCAGCATTTT.

The rearrangement uses TRBV13 and TRBJ2-7; possible D gene TRBD2, 6 bases. CDR3 length: 17 residues. The germline V gene has CDR1 PRHDT and CDR2 FYEKMQ (reference sequence). V was cut by 5 bases and J by 0 bases, with 20 bases left in between. The CDR3 DNA sequence: TGTGCCAGCAGCCCTCATTATCCGGGGGAACGCTCCTACGAGCAGTACTTC. Its protein is CASSPHYPGERSYEQYF. Full variable domain (rest looked up from reference TRBV13 and TRBJ2-7): AAGVIQSPRHLIKEKRETATLKCYPIPRHDTVYWYQQGPGQDPQFLISFYEKMQSDKGSIPDRFSAQQFSDYHSELNMSSLELGDSALYFCASSPHYPGERSYEQYFGPGTRLTVT.

The table lists this clonotype with a few counts. V usage is TRBV20-1 and J usage is TRBJ2-7; 11 positions match TRBD2. The ends lost 3 bases at V and 0 bases at J; junction bases unmatched: 7. The germline CDR1 and CDR2 sequences are DFQATT and SNEGSKA (reference sequence). This CDR3 comprises 16 residues. CDR3 in DNA: TGCAGTGCTAGGGGGACTAGCGGAATGAGCTCCTACGAGCAGTACTTC. Translating gives CSARGTSGMSSYEQYF.

This clonotype came up a few times. The gene calls are TRBV3-1 and TRBJ2-5; no definite D call. There are 13 residues in the CDR3. Germline V lookup: CDR1 LGHDT, CDR2 YNNKEL (reference sequence). Trimming cost V 5 bases and J 5 bases, with 12 bases left between them. The CDR3: CASSSPGWETQYF. The CDR3 nucleotides are TGTGCCAGCAGCTCTCCCGGGTGGGAGACCCAGTACTTC.